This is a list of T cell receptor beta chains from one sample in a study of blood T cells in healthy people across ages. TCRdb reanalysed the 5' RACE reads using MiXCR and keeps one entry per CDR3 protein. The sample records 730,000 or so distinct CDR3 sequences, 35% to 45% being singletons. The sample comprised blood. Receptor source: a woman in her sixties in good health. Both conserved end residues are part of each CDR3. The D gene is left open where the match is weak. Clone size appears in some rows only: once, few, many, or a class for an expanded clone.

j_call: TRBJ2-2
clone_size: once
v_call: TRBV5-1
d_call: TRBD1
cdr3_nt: TGCGCCAGCAGCGGGGGACAGCCCTCGAACACCGGGGAGCTGTTTTTT
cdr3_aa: CASSGGQPSNTGELFF

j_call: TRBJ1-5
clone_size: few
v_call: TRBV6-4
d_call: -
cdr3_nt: TGTGCCAGCAGTGAACCCTTACCGGGGAGAGACAATCAGCCCCAGCATTTT
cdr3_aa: CASSEPLPGRDNQPQHF

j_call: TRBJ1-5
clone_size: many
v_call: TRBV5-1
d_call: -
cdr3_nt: TGTGCCAGCAGTTTCGGTAGCAATCAGCCCCAGCATTTT
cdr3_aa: CASSFGSNQPQHF

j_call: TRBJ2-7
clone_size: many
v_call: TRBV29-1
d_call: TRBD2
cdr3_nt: TGCAGCGGGGCCGGGACTAGCGGCTCCTACGAGCAGTACTTC
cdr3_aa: CSGAGTSGSYEQYF

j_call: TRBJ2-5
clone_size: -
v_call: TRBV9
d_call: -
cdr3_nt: TGTGCCAGCAGCCCCCCCGTCGGGGATTTGGGAGAGACCCAGTACTTC
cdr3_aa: CASSPPVGDLGETQYF

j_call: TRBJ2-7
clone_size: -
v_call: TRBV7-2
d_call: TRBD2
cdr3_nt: TGTGCCAGCAGTCCAGCAGCGGGAGTGTACGAGCAGTACTTC
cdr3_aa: CASSPAAGVYEQYF

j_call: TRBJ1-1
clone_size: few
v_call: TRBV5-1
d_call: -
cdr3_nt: TGCGCCTCCAGCGCTCGGGGAGGGAACACTGAAGCTTTCTTT
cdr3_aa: CASSARGGNTEAFF

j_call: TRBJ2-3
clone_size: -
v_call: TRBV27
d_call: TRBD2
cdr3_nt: TGTGCCAGCAGTCCCCGGGGTAGCGGGAGGGCCCACACAGATACGCAGTATTTT
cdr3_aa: CASSPRGSGRAHTDTQYF

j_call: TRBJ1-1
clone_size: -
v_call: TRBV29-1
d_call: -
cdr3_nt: TGCAGCGTTGAAGTCCCCGAAGCCGGGGCGGCCATGAACACTGAAGCTTTCTTT
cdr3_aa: CSVEVPEAGAAMNTEAFF

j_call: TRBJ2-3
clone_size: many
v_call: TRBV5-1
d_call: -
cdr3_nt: TGTGCCAGCAGCTTAGCCCCCACAGATACGCAGTATTTT
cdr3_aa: CASSLAPTDTQYF

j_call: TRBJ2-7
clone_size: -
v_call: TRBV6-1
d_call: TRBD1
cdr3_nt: TGTGCCAGCAATACGGTACCGGGACAGGACATGGGTGAGCAGTACTTC
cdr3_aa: CASNTVPGQDMGEQYF

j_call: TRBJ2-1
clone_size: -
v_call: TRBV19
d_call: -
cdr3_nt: TGTGCCAGTAGTATGGGTAGTGAGCAGTTCTTC
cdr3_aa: CASSMGSEQFF

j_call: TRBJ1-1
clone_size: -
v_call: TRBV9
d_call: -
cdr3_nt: TGTGCCAGCAGCGTAGTTCTGGACAGTCGAGGCACTGAAGCTTTCTTT
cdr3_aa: CASSVVLDSRGTEAFF

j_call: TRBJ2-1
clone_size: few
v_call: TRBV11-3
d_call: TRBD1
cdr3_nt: TGTGCCAGCAGCTTTCAAGGTACCGGGACAGGGACGCGCAATGAGCAGTTCTTC
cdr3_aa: CASSFQGTGTGTRNEQFF

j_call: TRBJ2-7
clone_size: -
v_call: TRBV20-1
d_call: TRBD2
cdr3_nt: TGCAGTGCTAAAGCCGCGACTAGCGCTTACAATGAGCAGTACTTC
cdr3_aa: CSAKAATSAYNEQYF

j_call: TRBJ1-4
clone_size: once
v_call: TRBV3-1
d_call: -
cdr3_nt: TGTGCCAGCAGTATACTCGGTGGGGAAAAACTGTTTTTT
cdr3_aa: CASSILGGEKLFF

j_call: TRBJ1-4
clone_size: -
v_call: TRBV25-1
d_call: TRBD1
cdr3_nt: TGTGCCAGCAGTTTCCGGGACAGGGTCCAACTCAATGAAAAACTGTTTTTT
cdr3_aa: CASSFRDRVQLNEKLFF

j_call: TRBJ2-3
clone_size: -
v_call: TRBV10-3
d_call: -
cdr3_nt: TGTGCCATCAGTGAGTCGGGGCCGCGGGCGCAGTATTTT
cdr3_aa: CAISESGPRAQYF

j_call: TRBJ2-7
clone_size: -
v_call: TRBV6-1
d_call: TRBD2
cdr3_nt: TGTGCCAGCACTCTTGGACTAGCGAGACCCAATGAGCAGTACTTC
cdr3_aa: CASTLGLARPNEQYF

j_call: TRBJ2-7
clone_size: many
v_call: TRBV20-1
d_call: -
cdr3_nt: TGCAGTGCTAGAGACCCCGTCCTAGCAGATCTCTACGAGCAGTACTTC
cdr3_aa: CSARDPVLADLYEQYF

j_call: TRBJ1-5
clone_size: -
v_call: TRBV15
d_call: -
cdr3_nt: TGTGCCACCACCGAATGGGACTCTAGCAATCAGCCCCAGCATTTT
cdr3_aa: CATTEWDSSNQPQHF

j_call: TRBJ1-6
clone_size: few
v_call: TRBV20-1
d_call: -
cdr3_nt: TGCAGTGCTCCCCACAGGAGCCCGAATAATTCACCCCTCCACTTT
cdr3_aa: CSAPHRSPNNSPLHF

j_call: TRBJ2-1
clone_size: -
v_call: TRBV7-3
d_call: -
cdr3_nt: TGTGCCGGCAGCTTAACGGTAGCGGCTGACAATGAGCAGTTCTTC
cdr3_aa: CAGSLTVAADNEQFF

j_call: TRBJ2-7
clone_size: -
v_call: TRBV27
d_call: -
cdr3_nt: TGTGCCAGCAGTTTCGGTTTCTTGGCGTACGAGCAGTACTTC
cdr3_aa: CASSFGFLAYEQYF

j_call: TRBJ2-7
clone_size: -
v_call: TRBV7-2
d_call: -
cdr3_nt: TGTGCCAGCAGCATACCCGGGTCCGGTAAGCAGTACTTC
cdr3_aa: CASSIPGSGKQYF

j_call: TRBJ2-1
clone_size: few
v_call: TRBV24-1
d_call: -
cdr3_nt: TGTGCCACCAGTGATAGCCAGGGTGGTCCCTACAATGAGCGGTTCTTC
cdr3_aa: CATSDSQGGPYNERFF

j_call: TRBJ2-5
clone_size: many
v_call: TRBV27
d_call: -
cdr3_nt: TGTGCCTCGGGCCGGGAAGAGACCCAGTACTTC
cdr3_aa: CASGREETQYF

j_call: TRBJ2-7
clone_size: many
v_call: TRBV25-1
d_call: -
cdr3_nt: TGTGCCAGCAGTGAAAATTCGGTCGAGCAGTACTTC
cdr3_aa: CASSENSVEQYF

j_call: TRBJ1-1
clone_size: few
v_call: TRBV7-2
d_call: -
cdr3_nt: TGTGCCAGCAGCCCAGCAGGGACTGAAGCTTTCTTT
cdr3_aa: CASSPAGTEAFF

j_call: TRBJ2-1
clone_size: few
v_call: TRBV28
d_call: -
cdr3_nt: TGTGCCAGCAGGTCCGGGACTTTAAATGAGCAGTTCTTC
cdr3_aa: CASRSGTLNEQFF

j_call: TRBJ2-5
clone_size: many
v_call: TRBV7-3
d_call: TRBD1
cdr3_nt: TGTGCCAGCAGCTTAACCGGGACAGAAGAGACCCAGTACTTC
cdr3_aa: CASSLTGTEETQYF

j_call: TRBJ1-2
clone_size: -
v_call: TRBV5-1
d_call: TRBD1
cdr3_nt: TGCGCCAGCAGCTCAGGACAGGGGGATGTCTATGGCTACACCTTC
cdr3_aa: CASSSGQGDVYGYTF

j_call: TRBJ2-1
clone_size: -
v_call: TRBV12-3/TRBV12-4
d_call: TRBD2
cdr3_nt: TGTGCCAGCAGTCCCGGAGCTAGCGGACACAATGAGCAGTTCTTC
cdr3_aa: CASSPGASGHNEQFF

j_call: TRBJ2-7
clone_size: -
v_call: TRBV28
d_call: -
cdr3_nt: TGTGCCAGCAGCACCGGGCCACGTCCCTACGAGCAGTACTTC
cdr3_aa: CASSTGPRPYEQYF

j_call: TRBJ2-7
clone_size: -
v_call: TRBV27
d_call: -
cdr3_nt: TGTGCCAGCACCTTTCTGGGGGTTTCGGGGTACGAGCAGTACTTC
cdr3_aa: CASTFLGVSGYEQYF